A selection of T cell receptor beta chains follows, all from one sample in a study of T-cell reconstitution after alpha-beta-depleted transplantation in children. Each CDR3 protein is one row after TCRdb ran MiXCR on the PCR reads. The sample shows roughly 400,000 distinct CDR3 sequences, 20% of them seen only once. The source material was PBMCs from the stem cell graft donor, sampled from the stem cell graft. The source is a human donor who donated a stem cell graft to a child with acute myeloid leukemia. CDR3s include the opening cysteine and the closing phenylalanine or tryptophan. The D gene is left open where the match is weak. Expanded clones are given a class, and other clones once, few, many or no size at all.

15	TRBV27	few	TRBJ2-1	TRBD1	CASRPGTGPYNEQFF	TGTGCCAGCAGGCCCGGGACAGGTCCATACAATGAGCAGTTCTTC
15	TRBV2	many	TRBJ2-2	TRBD1	CASIRGQGTGGELFF	TGTGCCAGCATACGGGGACAGGGGACAGGCGGGGAGCTGTTTTTT
17	TRBV12-3/TRBV12-4	.	TRBJ2-3	.	CASSPAPGTPLADTQYF	TGTGCCAGCAGTCCCGCCCCCGGGACCCCGCTCGCGGATACGCAGTATTTT
13	TRBV28	.	TRBJ2-5	TRBD2	CASRTSGRETQYF	TGTGCCAGCCGGACTAGCGGGAGGGAGACCCAGTACTTC
15	TRBV12-3/TRBV12-4	few	TRBJ2-1	TRBD2	CASSEPGLASNEQFF	TGTGCCAGCAGTGAACCGGGACTAGCCTCGAATGAGCAGTTCTTC
13	TRBV20-1	.	TRBJ2-7	TRBD2	CSARLSGGDEQYF	TGCAGTGCTAGGCTTAGCGGGGGCGACGAGCAGTACTTC
16	TRBV4-1	.	TRBJ2-7	.	CASSHAARDGRSEQYF	TGCGCCAGCAGCCATGCCGCTAGGGACGGCCGCTCCGAGCAGTACTTC
18	TRBV5-1	few	TRBJ2-3	TRBD2	CASSSTGTSGSFTDTQYF	TGCGCCAGCAGCTCCACCGGGACTAGCGGCTCCTTCACAGATACGCAGTATTTT
15	TRBV20-1	.	TRBJ2-7	.	CSARDGPGFSYEQYF	TGCAGTGCTAGAGATGGGCCAGGTTTCTCCTACGAGCAGTACTTC
15	TRBV12-3/TRBV12-4	many	TRBJ2-3	.	CASSLDGSFPDTQYF	TGTGCCAGCAGTTTAGACGGGAGCTTCCCAGATACGCAGTATTTT
13	TRBV29-1	many	TRBJ2-1	.	CSVDGRGSHEQFF	TGCAGCGTTGATGGCAGGGGATCCCATGAGCAGTTCTTC
14	TRBV20-1	few	TRBJ1-1	TRBD1	CSAWDRHMNTEAFF	TGCAGTGCCTGGGACAGGCATATGAACACTGAAGCTTTCTTT
15	TRBV15	.	TRBJ2-1	TRBD2	CATSRGGSGTGEQFF	TGTGCCACCAGCAGAGGAGGTAGCGGGACCGGTGAGCAGTTCTTC
12	TRBV20-1	many	TRBJ2-7	.	CSASPSPYEQYF	TGCAGTGCTTCCCCGTCGCCCTACGAGCAGTACTTC
14	TRBV12-3/TRBV12-4	few	TRBJ2-1	.	CASTLAEAGNEQFF	TGTGCCAGCACCTTAGCGGAGGCAGGCAATGAGCAGTTCTTC
17	TRBV6-5	.	TRBJ2-1	.	CASSYGFNEGARDEQFF	TGTGCCAGCAGTTACGGATTTAATGAGGGAGCTCGCGATGAGCAGTTCTTC
15	TRBV12-3/TRBV12-4	.	TRBJ2-1	TRBD2	CASSPIAGSSNEQFF	TGTGCCAGCAGTCCGATAGCGGGAAGCAGCAATGAGCAGTTCTTC
17	TRBV24-1	.	TRBJ2-1	TRBD2	CATSAPRAGVSDNEQFF	TGTGCCACCAGTGCCCCTCGGGCGGGGGTTTCCGACAATGAGCAGTTCTTC
13	TRBV12-3/TRBV12-4	many	TRBJ2-4	TRBD2	CASSLLTSAFQYF	TGTGCCAGCAGCCTACTAACTAGCGCTTTTCAGTACTTC
12	TRBV12-3/TRBV12-4	many	TRBJ1-5	.	CASSSTGQPQHF	TGTGCCAGCAGCTCGACGGGGCAGCCCCAGCATTTT
15	TRBV7-2	once	TRBJ1-5	.	CASSLDRVLSQPQHF	TGTGCCAGCAGCTTAGACAGGGTTTTGAGTCAGCCCCAGCATTTT
17	TRBV5-6	.	TRBJ2-7	.	CASSRVPGTRSAYEQYF	TGTGCCAGCAGCCGAGTACCCGGGACCCGAAGCGCCTACGAGCAGTACTTC
11	TRBV2	.	TRBJ2-3	.	CASNAVDTQYF	TGTGCCAGCAATGCGGTAGATACGCAGTATTTT
15	TRBV6-1	.	TRBJ2-7	TRBD2	CASTGLAGGTYEQYF	TGTGCCAGCACCGGACTAGCGGGAGGGACCTACGAGCAGTACTTC
12	TRBV27	few	TRBJ2-1	.	CASRNGGNEQFF	TGTGCCAGCCGCAACGGGGGCAATGAGCAGTTCTTC
14	TRBV20-1	many	TRBJ2-1	TRBD2	CSASSGRDHNEQFF	TGCAGTGCTTCTAGCGGGAGGGATCACAATGAGCAGTTCTTC
13	TRBV28	.	TRBJ2-7	.	CASSPPRLWEQYF	TGTGCCAGCAGCCCCCCCAGGCTGTGGGAGCAGTACTTC
14	TRBV29-1	many	TRBJ2-5	TRBD2	CSVEPSGTPETQYF	TGCAGCGTTGAGCCTAGCGGGACTCCAGAGACCCAGTACTTC
14	TRBV29-1	.	TRBJ2-6	.	CSVEAGPGANVLTF	TGCAGCGTTGAAGCAGGGCCCGGGGCCAACGTCCTGACTTTC
15	TRBV7-9	.	TRBJ1-1	.	CASSLRSRADTEAFF	TGTGCCAGCAGCTTACGATCCAGGGCAGACACTGAAGCTTTCTTT
17	TRBV4-1	few	TRBJ2-7	TRBD2	CASSQDSASGRLYEQYF	TGCGCCAGCAGCCAAGATTCGGCTAGCGGGAGGCTCTACGAGCAGTACTTC
14	TRBV7-9	few	TRBJ2-5	.	CASSELGPKETQYF	TGTGCCAGCAGCGAACTTGGGCCGAAAGAGACCCAGTACTTC
17	TRBV24-1	many	TRBJ2-1	.	CATSDYGTPGLYNEQFF	TGTGCCACCAGTGACTACGGGACTCCTGGGCTCTACAATGAGCAGTTCTTC
14	TRBV27	.	TRBJ1-1	.	CASSWGTGVTEAFF	TGTGCCAGCAGTTGGGGGACGGGAGTCACTGAAGCTTTCTTT
15	TRBV5-1	few	TRBJ2-7	.	CASSLGSNRGYEQYF	TGCGCCAGCAGCCTAGGATCGAACCGGGGTTACGAGCAGTACTTC
17	TRBV12-3/TRBV12-4	many	TRBJ2-7	TRBD2	CASSLWLAEEGAYEQYF	TGTGCCAGCAGTTTGTGGCTAGCGGAGGAAGGGGCTTACGAGCAGTACTTC
15	TRBV12-3/TRBV12-4	few	TRBJ2-5	TRBD2	CASSLIREVRETQYF	TGTGCCAGCAGTTTAATACGGGAGGTTCGAGAGACCCAGTACTTC
15	TRBV4-3	.	TRBJ2-1	TRBD2	CASSQTSGSFDEQFF	TGCGCCAGCAGCCAAACTAGCGGGAGTTTCGATGAGCAGTTCTTC
13	TRBV12-3/TRBV12-4	few	TRBJ2-3	.	CASTTTSTDTQYF	TGTGCCAGCACTACCACTAGCACAGATACGCAGTATTTT
14	TRBV5-6	few	TRBJ2-5	.	CASSLIPGQETQYF	TGTGCCAGCAGCTTGATACCAGGCCAAGAGACCCAGTACTTC
16	TRBV6-1	few	TRBJ2-2	TRBD1	CASSESAGGETGELFF	TGTGCCAGCAGTGAATCGGCAGGGGGCGAAACCGGGGAGCTGTTTTTT
15	TRBV18	.	TRBJ2-7	.	CASSRIGAEAYEQYF	TGTGCCAGCTCACGCATCGGGGCGGAGGCCTACGAGCAGTACTTC
15	TRBV20-1	few	TRBJ2-2	TRBD2	CSALAGSGRTGELFF	TGCAGTGCTTTAGCGGGGTCTGGTCGCACCGGGGAGCTGTTTTTT
15	TRBV6-1	.	TRBJ2-2	TRBD1	CASRQTGQYTGELFF	TGTGCCAGCAGGCAAACGGGACAGTACACCGGGGAGCTGTTTTTT
15	TRBV12-3/TRBV12-4	many	TRBJ2-1	TRBD2	CASSLQREGRNEQFF	TGTGCCAGCAGTTTACAGAGGGAGGGTAGGAATGAGCAGTTCTTC
16	TRBV6-5	.	TRBJ1-6	.	CASSYRGGIIDSPLHF	TGTGCCAGCAGTTACAGGGGTGGGATTATTGATTCACCCCTCCACTTT
13	TRBV27	.	TRBJ1-6	.	CASSRDHNSPLHF	TGTGCCAGCAGCCGGGACCATAATTCACCCCTCCACTTT
15	TRBV15	few	TRBJ2-4	TRBD1	CATSSGDRDMVIQYF	TGTGCCACCAGCAGCGGGGACAGGGACATGGTCATTCAGTACTTC
15	TRBV25-1	many	TRBJ2-3	.	CASSESSPSTDTQYF	TGTGCCAGCAGTGAAAGTAGCCCGAGCACAGATACGCAGTATTTT
15	TRBV12-3/TRBV12-4	.	TRBJ2-1	TRBD1	CASSLVGRGNNEQFF	TGTGCCAGCAGTTTAGTAGGCAGGGGGAACAATGAGCAGTTCTTC
14	TRBV25-1	.	TRBJ2-7	TRBD1	CASSRGTGEYEQYF	TGTGCCAGCAGTCGGGGGACAGGAGAGTACGAGCAGTACTTC
13	TRBV12-3/TRBV12-4	few	TRBJ2-7	TRBD1	CASSFYRGQGQYF	TGTGCCAGCAGTTTTTACAGGGGGCAGGGGCAGTACTTC
14	TRBV3-1	.	TRBJ2-1	.	CASSQPPFGYEQFF	TGTGCCAGCAGCCAACCCCCCTTCGGGTATGAGCAGTTCTTC
16	TRBV18	.	TRBJ2-2	.	CASSPEGQANTGELFF	TGTGCCAGCTCACCGGAAGGGCAGGCAAACACCGGGGAGCTGTTTTTT
16	TRBV12-3/TRBV12-4	.	TRBJ1-1	TRBD1	CASSPGTALMNTEAFF	TGTGCCAGCAGTCCCGGGACAGCCCTCATGAACACTGAAGCTTTCTTT